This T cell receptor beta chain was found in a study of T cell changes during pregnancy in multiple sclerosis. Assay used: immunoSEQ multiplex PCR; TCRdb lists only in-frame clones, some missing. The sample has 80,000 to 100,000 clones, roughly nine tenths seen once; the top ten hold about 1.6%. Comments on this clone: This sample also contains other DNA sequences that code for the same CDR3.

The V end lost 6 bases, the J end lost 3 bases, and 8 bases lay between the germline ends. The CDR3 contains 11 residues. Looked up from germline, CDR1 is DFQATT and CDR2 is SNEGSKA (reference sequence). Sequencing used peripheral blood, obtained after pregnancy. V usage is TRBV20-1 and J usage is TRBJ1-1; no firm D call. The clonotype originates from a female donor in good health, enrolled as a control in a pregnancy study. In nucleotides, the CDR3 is TGCAGTGCGAGGGATTACACTGAAGCTTTCTTT. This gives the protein CSARDYTEAFF.